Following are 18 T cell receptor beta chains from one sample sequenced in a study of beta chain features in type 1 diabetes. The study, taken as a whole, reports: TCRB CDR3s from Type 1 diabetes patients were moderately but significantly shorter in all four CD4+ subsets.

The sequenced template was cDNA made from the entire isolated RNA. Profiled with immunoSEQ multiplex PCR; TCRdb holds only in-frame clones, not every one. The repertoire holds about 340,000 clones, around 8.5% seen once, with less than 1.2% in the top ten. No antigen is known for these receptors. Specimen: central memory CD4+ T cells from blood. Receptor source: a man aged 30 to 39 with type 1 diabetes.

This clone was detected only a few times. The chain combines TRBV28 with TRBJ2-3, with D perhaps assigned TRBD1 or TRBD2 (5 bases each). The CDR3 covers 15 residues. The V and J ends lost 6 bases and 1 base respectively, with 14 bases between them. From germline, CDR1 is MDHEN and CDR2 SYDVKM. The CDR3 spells CASRGPGLGTDTQYF. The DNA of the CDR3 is TGTGCCAGCAGAGGCCCGGGGCTGGGCACAGATACGCAGTATTTT.

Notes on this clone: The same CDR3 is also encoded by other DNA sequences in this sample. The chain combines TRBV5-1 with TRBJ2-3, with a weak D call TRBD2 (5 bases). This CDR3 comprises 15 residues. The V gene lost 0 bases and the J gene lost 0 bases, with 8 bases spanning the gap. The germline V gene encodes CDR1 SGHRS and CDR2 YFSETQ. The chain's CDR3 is CASSLDGLSTDTQYF. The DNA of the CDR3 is TGCGCCAGCAGCTTGGACGGACTTAGCACAGATACGCAGTATTTT.

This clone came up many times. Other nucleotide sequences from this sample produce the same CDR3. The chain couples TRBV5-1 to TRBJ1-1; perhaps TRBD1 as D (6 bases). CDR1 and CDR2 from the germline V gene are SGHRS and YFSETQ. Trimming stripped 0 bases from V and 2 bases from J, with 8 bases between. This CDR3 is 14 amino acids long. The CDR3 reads CASSLGTDNTEAFF. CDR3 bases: TGCGCCAGCAGCTTGGGGACAGACAACACTGAAGCTTTCTTT.

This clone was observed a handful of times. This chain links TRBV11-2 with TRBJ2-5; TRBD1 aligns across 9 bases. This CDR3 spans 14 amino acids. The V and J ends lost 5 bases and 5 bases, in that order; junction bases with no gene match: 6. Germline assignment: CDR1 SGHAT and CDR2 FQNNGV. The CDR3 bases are TGTGCCAGCAGCGCACAGGGGGCTACGGAGACCCAGTACTTC. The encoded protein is CASSAQGATETQYF.

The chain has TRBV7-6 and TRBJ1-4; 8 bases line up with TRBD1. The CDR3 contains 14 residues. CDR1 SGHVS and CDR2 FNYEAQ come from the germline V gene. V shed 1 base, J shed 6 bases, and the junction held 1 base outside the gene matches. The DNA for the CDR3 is TGTGCCAGCAGCTTAGGACAGGGGTATGAAAAACTGTTTTTT. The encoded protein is CASSLGQGYEKLFF.

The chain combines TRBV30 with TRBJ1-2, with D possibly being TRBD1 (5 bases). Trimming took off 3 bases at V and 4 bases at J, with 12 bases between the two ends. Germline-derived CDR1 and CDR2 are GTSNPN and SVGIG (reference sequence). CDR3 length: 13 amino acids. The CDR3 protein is CAWSRDSSYGYTF. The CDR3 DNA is TGTGCCTGGAGCCGGGACTCCTCCTATGGCTACACCTTC.

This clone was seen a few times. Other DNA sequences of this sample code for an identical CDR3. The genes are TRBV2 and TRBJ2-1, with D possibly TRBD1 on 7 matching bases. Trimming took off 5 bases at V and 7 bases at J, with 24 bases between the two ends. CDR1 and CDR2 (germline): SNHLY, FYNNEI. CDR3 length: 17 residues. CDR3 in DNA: TGTGCCAGCAGTAAAAGGGGGCCGGGAGAGGTAAGGAATGAGCAGTTCTTC. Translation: CASSKRGPGEVRNEQFF.

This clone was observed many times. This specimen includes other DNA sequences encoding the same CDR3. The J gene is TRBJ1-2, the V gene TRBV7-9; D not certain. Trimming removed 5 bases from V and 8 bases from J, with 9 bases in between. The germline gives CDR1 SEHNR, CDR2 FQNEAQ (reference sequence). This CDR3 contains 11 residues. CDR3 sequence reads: CASSLRGGYTF. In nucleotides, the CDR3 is TGTGCCAGCAGCCTTCGCGGAGGCTACACCTTC.

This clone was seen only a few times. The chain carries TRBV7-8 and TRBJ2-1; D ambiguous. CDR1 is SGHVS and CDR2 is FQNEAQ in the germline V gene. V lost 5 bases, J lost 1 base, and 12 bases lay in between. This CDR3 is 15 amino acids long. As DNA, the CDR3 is TGTGCCAGCAGCCTCGCCGAAGGGTCCTACAATGAGCAGTTCTTC. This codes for CASSLAEGSYNEQFF.

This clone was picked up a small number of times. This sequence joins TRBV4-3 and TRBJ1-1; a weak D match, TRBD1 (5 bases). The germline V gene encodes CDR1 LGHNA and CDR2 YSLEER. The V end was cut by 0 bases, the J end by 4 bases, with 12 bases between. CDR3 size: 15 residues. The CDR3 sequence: CASSQERGVVTEAFF. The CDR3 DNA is TGCGCCAGCAGCCAAGAACGGGGCGTTGTCACTGAAGCTTTCTTT.

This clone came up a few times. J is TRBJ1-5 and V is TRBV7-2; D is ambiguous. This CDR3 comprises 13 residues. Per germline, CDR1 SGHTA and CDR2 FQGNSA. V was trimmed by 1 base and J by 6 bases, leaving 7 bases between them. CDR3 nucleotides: TGTGCCAGCAGCTTAGGGCAGTTTCAGCCCCAGCATTTT. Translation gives CASSLGQFQPQHF.

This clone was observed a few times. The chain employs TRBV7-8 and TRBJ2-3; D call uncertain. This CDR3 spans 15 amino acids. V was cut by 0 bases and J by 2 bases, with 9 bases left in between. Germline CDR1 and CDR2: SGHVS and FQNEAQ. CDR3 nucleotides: TGTGCCAGCAGCTTAGCGAGACCACCCACAGATACGCAGTATTTT. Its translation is CASSLARPPTDTQYF.

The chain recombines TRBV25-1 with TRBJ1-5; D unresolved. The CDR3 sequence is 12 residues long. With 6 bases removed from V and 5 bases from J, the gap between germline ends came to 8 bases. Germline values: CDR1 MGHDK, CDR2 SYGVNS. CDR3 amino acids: CASSGYDQPQHF. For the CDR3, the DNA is TGTGCCAGCAGCGGGTACGATCAGCCCCAGCATTTT.

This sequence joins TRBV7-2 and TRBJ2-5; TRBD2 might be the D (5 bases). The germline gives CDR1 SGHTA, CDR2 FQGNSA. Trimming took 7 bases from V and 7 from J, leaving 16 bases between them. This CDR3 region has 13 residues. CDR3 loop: CASTPGGEGTQYF. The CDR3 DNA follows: TGTGCCAGCACCCCAGGTGGCGAGGGGACCCAGTACTTC. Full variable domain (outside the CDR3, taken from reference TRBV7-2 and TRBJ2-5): GAGVSQSPSNKVTEKGKDVELRCDPISGHTALYWYRQSLGQGLEFLIYFQGNSAPDKSGLPSDRFSAERTGGSVSTLTIQRTQQEDSAVYLCASTPGGEGTQYFGPGTRLLVL.

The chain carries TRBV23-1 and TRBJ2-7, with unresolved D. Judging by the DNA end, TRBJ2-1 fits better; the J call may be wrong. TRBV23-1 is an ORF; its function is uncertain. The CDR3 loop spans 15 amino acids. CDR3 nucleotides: TGCGCCAGCAGTCATCTAGAGAGCTCCTACAATGAGCAGTTCTTC. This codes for CASSHLESSYNEQFF.

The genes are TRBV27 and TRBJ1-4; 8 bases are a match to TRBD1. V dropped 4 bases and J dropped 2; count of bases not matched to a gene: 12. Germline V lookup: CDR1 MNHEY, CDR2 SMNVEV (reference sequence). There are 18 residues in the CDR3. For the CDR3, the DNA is TGTGCCAGCAGTTCGGCCGGGACAGGATTAAGGACTAATGAAAAACTGTTTTTT. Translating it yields CASSSAGTGLRTNEKLFF.

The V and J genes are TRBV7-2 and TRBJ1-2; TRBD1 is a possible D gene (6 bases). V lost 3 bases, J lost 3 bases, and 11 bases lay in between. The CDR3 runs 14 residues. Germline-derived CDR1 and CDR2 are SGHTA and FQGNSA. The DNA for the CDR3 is TGTGCCAGCAGCTTGGGGGCGCGTGACTATGGCTACACCTTC. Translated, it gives CASSLGARDYGYTF.

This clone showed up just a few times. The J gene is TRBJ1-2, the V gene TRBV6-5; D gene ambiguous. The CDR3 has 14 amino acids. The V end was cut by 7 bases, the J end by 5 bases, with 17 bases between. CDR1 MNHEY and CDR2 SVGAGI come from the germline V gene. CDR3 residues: CASNPRTSGYGYTF. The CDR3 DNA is TGTGCCAGCAATCCGAGGACGTCGGGATATGGCTACACCTTC.